Shown below are 6 T cell receptor beta chains from a single sample sequenced in a study of identical twins. MiXCR, applied by TCRdb to the 5' RACE reads, yields one record per CDR3 protein. The table has about 660,000 distinct CDR3 sequences, 8.6% seen once. This same sample was also part of a study on yellow fever vaccine responses in identical twins.

The source material was PBMCs. These receptors were obtained from a woman aged 18-30 years in good health.

CDR3 amino acids: CASSQQGSGGYTF. The CDR3 DNA is TGCGCCAGCAGTCAACAGGGGTCTGGTGGCTACACCTTC. V is TRBV23-1 and J is TRBJ1-2, with D possibly being TRBD1 (6 bases). TRBV23-1 is annotated as an ORF whose role is uncertain. The CDR3 consists of 13 residues. V shed 2 bases and J shed 7 bases, with 11 bases lying between them.

This clonotype was found a few times. The rearrangement joins TRBV7-9 to TRBJ2-1; 8 bases line up with TRBD2. Looked up from germline, CDR1 is SEHNR and CDR2 is FQNEAQ (reference sequence). J gave up 1 base and V 4 bases, and 6 bases lay outside the gene matches. This CDR3 is built from 16 residues. CDR3 sequence: CASSSSGSGSYNEQFF. DNA of the CDR3: TGTGCCAGCAGCTCTAGCGGGTCCGGGTCCTACAATGAGCAGTTCTTC. The full variable domain, rest sourced from reference TRBV7-9 and TRBJ2-1, is DTGVSQNPRHKITKRGQNVTFRCDPISEHNRLYWYRQTLGQGPEFLTYFQNEAQLEKSRLLSDRFSAERPKGSFSTLEIQRTEQGDSAMYLCASSSSGSGSYNEQFFGPGTRLTVL.

This clonotype has a count of ten or more. In nucleotides, the CDR3 is TGTGCCAGCAGCCCTAATCTGGTGCCCCCGAACACTGAAGCTTTCTTT. Protein sequence: CASSPNLVPPNTEAFF. The chain recombines TRBV7-8 with TRBJ1-1; no clear D gene. Trimming shortened V by 5 bases and J by 1 base, and 17 bases separated the two germline ends. Germline-derived CDR1 and CDR2 are SGHVS and FQNEAQ. The CDR3 sequence is 16 residues long.

The rearrangement links TRBV10-3 to TRBJ1-5; 7 positions match TRBD1. Germline V gene lookup returns CDR1 ENHRY and CDR2 SYGVKD. The CDR3 spans 16 residues. V was clipped by 2 bases and J by 5 bases; unmatched bases: 9. DNA for the CDR3: TGTGCCATCAGTGAGGGTGGTGTGACAGGGTATCAGCCCCAGCATTTT. Translating it yields CAISEGGVTGYQPQHF.

This clonotype was seen more than once but under ten times. This chain links TRBV2 with TRBJ2-2; 9 nucleotides agree with TRBD1. Germline CDR1 reads SNHLY; CDR2 reads FYNNEI. The CDR3 has 18 residues. The V gene end was trimmed by 4 bases and the J gene end by 0 bases; junction bases not matched to a gene: 9. CDR3: CASSVRQGETTNTGELFF. The CDR3 DNA is TGTGCCAGCAGTGTACGACAGGGGGAAACCACGAACACCGGGGAGCTGTTTTTT.

Many counts were recorded for this clonotype. The chain employs TRBV15 and TRBJ2-2; 9 nucleotides agree with TRBD1. Losses at the gene ends were 8 bases for V and 5 bases for J; bases not matched to a gene: 12. This CDR3 is built from 16 residues. CDR1 is LNHNV, CDR2 YYDKDF, per germline (reference sequence). CDR3 amino acids: CATALWDREGTGELFF. The DNA for the CDR3 is TGTGCCACCGCCCTATGGGACAGGGAAGGAACCGGGGAGCTGTTTTTT.